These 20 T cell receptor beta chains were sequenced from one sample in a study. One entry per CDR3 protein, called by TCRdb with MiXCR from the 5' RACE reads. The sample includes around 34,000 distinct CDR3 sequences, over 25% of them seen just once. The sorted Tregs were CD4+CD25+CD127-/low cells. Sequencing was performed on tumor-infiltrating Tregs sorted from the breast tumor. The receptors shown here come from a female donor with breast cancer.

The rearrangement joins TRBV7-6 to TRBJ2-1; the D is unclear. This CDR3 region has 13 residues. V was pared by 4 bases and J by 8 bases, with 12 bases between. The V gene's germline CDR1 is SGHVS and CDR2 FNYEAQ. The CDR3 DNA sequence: TGTGCCAGCAGCTCCCGTACCGACGATGAGCAGTTCTTC. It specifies CASSSRTDDEQFF.

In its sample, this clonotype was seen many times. The CDR3 DNA follows: TGTGCCAGTTTACAGGATTCGTCTGAGCAGTTCTTC. Its translation is CASLQDSSEQFF. The gene calls are TRBV12-3 or TRBV12-4 and TRBJ2-1; weak D call: TRBD1 (5 bases). The CDR3 contains 12 residues. Trimming removed 9 bases at V and 9 bases at J, with 15 bases between.

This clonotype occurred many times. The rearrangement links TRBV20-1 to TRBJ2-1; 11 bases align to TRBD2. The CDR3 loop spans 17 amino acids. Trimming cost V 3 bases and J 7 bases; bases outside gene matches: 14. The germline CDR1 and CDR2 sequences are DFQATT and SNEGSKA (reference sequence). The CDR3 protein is CSARGLSGRALGNEQFF. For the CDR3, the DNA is TGCAGTGCTAGGGGTCTTAGCGGGAGGGCTCTGGGTAATGAGCAGTTCTTC.

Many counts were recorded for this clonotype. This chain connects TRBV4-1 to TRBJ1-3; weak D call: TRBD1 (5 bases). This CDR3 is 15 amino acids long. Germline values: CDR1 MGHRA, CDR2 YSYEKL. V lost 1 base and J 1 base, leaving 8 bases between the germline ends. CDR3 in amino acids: CASSQVDSSGNTIYF. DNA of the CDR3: TGCGCCAGCAGCCAAGTAGACAGTTCTGGAAACACCATATATTTT.

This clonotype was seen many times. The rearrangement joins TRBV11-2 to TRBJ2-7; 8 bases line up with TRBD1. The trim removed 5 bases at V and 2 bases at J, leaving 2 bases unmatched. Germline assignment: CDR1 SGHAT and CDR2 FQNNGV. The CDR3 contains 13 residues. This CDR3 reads CASSPDRAYEQYF. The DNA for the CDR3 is TGTGCCAGCAGCCCGGACAGGGCCTACGAGCAGTACTTC.

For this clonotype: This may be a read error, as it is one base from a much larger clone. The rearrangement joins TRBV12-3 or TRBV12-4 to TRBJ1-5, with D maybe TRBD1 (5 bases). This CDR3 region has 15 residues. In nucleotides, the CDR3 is TGTGCCGGCAGCCCCGGGACGGTTTTCAATCAGCCCCAGCATTTT. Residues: CAGSPGTVFNQPQHF.

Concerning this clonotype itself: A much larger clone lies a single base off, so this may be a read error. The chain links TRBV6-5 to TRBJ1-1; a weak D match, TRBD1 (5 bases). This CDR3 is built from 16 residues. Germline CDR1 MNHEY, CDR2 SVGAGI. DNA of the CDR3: TGTGCCAGCAGAGACTTTTCTCGGACATGGGAACCTGAAGCTTCCTTT. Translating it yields CASRDFSRTWEPEASF.

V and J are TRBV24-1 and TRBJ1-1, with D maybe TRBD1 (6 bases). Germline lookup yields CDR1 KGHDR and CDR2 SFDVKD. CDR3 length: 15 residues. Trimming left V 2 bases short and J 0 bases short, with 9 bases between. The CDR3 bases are TGTGCCACCAGTGATTCCGGACAGTTGAACACTGAAGCTTTCTTT. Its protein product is CATSDSGQLNTEAFF.

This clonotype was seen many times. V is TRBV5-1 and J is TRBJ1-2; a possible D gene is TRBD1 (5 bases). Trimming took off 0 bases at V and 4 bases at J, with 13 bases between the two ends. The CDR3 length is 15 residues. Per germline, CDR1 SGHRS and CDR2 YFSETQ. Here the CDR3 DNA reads TGCGCCAGCAGCTTGGGGGACCCGGTCGGCTATGGCTACACCTTC. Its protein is CASSLGDPVGYGYTF.

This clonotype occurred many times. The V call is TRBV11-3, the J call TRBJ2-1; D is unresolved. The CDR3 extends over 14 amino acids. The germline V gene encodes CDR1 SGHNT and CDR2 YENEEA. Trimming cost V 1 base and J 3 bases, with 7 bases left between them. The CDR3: CASSLGPGYNEQFF. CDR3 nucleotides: TGTGCCAGCAGCTTAGGTCCGGGCTACAATGAGCAGTTCTTC.

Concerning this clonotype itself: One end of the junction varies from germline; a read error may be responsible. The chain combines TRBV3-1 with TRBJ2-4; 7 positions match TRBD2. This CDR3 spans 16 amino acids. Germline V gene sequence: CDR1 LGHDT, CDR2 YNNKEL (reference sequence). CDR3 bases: TGTGCCAGCAGCCAAGAGCGTGTGTCCCCTCGGGGGGATCAGCACTTC. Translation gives CASSQERVSPRGDQHF.

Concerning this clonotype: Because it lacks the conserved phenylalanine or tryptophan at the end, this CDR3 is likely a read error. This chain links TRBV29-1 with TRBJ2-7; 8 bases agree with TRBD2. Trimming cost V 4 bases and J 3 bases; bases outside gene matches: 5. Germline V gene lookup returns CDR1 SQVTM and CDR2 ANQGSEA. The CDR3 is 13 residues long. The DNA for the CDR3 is TGCAGCGTTGGGAGCGGGGGAAACTACGAGCAGTACTCC. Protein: CSVGSGGNYEQYS.

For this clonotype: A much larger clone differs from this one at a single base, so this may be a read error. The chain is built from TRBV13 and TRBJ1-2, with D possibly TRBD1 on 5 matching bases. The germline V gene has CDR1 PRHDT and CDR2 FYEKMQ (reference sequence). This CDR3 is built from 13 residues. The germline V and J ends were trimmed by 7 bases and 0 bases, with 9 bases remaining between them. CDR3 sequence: CASKRGSNYGYTF. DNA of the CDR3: TGTGCCAGCAAACGGGGGTCTAACTATGGCTACACCTTC.

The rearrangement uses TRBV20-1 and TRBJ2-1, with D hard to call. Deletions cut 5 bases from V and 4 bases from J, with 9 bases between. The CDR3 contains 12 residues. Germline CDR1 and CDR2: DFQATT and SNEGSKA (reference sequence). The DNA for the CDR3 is TGCAGTGCTCCCGGACGGTACAATGAGCAGTTCTTC. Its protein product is CSAPGRYNEQFF.

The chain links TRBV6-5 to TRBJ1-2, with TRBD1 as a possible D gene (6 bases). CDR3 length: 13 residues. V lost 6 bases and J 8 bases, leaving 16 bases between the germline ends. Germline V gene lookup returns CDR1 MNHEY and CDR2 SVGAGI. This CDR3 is CASSMWGAEGYTF. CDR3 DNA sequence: TGTGCCAGCAGCATGTGGGGGGCGGAAGGCTACACCTTC.

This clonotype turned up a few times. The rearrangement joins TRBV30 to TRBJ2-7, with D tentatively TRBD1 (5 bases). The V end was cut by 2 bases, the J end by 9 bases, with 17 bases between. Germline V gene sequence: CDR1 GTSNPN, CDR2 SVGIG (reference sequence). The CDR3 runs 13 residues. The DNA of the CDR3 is TGTGCCTGGAGTCTCGACTCAGACAGCCTGCAGTACTTC. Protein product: CAWSLDSDSLQYF.

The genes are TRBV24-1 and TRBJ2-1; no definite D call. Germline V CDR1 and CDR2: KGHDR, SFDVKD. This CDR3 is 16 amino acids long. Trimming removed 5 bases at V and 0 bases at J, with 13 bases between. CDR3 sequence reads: CATSVGLGGSYNEQFF. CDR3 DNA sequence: TGTGCCACCAGTGTGGGCCTCGGCGGCTCCTACAATGAGCAGTTCTTC.

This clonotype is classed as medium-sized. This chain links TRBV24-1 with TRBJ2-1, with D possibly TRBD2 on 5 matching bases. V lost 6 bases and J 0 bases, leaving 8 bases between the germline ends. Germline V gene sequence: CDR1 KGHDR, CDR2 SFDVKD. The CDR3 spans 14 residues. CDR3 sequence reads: CATSQRSSYNEQFF. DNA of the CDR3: TGTGCCACCAGTCAGCGGAGCTCCTACAATGAGCAGTTCTTC.

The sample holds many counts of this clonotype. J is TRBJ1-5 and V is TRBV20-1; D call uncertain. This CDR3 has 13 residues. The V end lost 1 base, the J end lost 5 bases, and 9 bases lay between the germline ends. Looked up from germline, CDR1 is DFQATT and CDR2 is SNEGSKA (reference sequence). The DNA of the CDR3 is TGCAGTGCTAGAGCCGCAGGAGATCAGCCCCAGCATTTT. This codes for CSARAAGDQPQHF.

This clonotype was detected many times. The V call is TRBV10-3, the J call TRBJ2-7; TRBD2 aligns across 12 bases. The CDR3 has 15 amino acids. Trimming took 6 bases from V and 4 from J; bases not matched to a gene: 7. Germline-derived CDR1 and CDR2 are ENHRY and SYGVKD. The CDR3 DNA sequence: TGTGCCATCAGCGTCTCTAGCGGGAGGGCTTACGAGCAGTACTTC. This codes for CAISVSSGRAYEQYF.